These 12 T cell receptor beta chains were all obtained from the same sample, sequenced in a study of tumor and adjacent non-tumor tissue in lung cancer. A modified ARM-PCR protocol with three rounds of nested PCR amplified TCRbeta. TCRdb passed the multiplex PCR reads through MiXCR, listing each CDR3 protein once. The repertoire holds tens of thousands of distinct CDR3 sequences, with just over 65% as singletons. The template was RNA from unsorted bulk tissue. The sequenced sample was lung tumor tissue. The origin of the receptors is a man in his 60s with non-small cell lung cancer.

Notes on this clonotype: At one end, the junction sequence differs from germline, possibly due to a read error. This chain connects TRBV28 to TRBJ2-5; possibly TRBD2 for D (6 bases). The CDR3 spans 19 residues. Germline CDR1 and CDR2: MDHEN and SYDVKM. The CDR3 sequence: CASSLKLYVETGVQETRYF. CDR3 sequence (DNA): TGTGCCAGTAGTTTAAAGCTATACGTTGAAACGGGAGTCCAAGAGACCCGGTACTTC.

This clonotype was found a few times. Relative to the germline gene, one junction end is altered; a read error may explain this. The rearrangement uses TRBV11-3 and TRBJ2-7; D perhaps matches TRBD1 (5 bases). The V gene's germline CDR1 is SGHNT and CDR2 YENEEA. CDR3 length: 14 residues. The CDR3 DNA reads as TGTGCCAGCAACTCTCTAGGGGCCCCCTACGAGCAATACTTC. This gives the protein CASNSLGAPYEQYF.

This clonotype was detected only a few times. V and J are TRBV7-9 and TRBJ2-3, with a weak D call TRBD2 (5 bases). The CDR3 is made up of 13 amino acids. Trimming cost V 5 bases and J 1 base, with 7 bases left between them. CDR1 and CDR2 (germline): SEHNR, FQNEAQ (reference sequence). CDR3 DNA sequence: TGTGCCAGCAGCCATAGCGGCACAGATACGCAGTATTTT. Its protein is CASSHSGTDTQYF.

This clonotype was recorded a few times. A much larger clone differs from this one at a single base, so this may be a read error. V usage is TRBV12-5 and J usage is TRBJ2-7; D is unclear. The CDR3 length is 11 residues. CDR1 and CDR2 (germline): LGHNT, FRNRAP. In DNA, the CDR3 is TGTGCTAGTGGTTTTTACTACAAGCAGTACTTC. Translation gives CASGFYYKQYF.

In the case of this clonotype: The junction departs from germline at one end; a sequencing error may be responsible. The chain joins TRBV20-1 to TRBJ1-5; D is perhaps TRBD1 (6 bases). CDR3 length: 15 residues. Germline-derived CDR1 and CDR2 are DFQATT and SNEGSKA (reference sequence). The DNA of the CDR3 is TGCAGTGCTGGCACAGGGTTTATTGGCAATGAGCCCCAGCATTTT. The encoded protein is CSAGTGFIGNEPQHF.

Details on this clonotype: The final CDR3 position lacks the conserved phenylalanine or tryptophan, pointing to a likely read error. It is unclear where the CDR3 begins or ends on the DNA, so no DNA is shown, and the CDR3 is as TCRdb lists it. The chain has TRBV11-1 and TRBJ2-1; the D call of TRBD1 is as the table states it, not checked on the DNA. The CDR3 spans 15 amino acids, including both terminal residues. Germline values: CDR1 SGHAT, CDR2 FQDESV (reference sequence). CDR3 sequence reads: CASNSRTGSYNEHFS.

This clonotype occurred once. The chain employs TRBV10-3 and TRBJ2-2; D possibly corresponds to TRBD2 (6 bases). Germline V gene lookup returns CDR1 ENHRY and CDR2 SYGVKD. CDR3 size: 14 residues. The CDR3 sequence is CSTRPAGNTGELFF. CDR3 coding DNA: TGTTCCACCAGACCAGCGGGGAACACCGGGGAGCTGTTTTTT.

There are many counts of this clonotype. The chain carries TRBV28 and TRBJ2-7; unclear D gene. Germline CDR1 reads MDHEN; CDR2 reads SYDVKM. The CDR3 is 16 amino acids. Trimming pared 6 bases from V and 4 bases from J, leaving 22 bases between. The CDR3 region is CASSETIGATVYEQYF. The CDR3 bases are TGTGCCAGCAGCGAGACAATTGGTGCTACGGTTTACGAGCAGTACTTC.

This clonotype was counted once. The chain is built from TRBV28 and TRBJ2-3; D may be TRBD1 (5 bases). Germline values: CDR1 MDHEN, CDR2 SYDVKM. The CDR3 loop spans 13 amino acids. CDR3 sequence: CAGSLSGTDTQYF. The CDR3 region has the DNA TGTGCTGGCAGCCTTTCAGGGACAGATACGCAGTATTTT.

The chain is built from TRBV6-5 and TRBJ2-7; D is uncertain. The V end lost 5 bases, the J end lost 0 bases, and 14 bases lay between the germline ends. This CDR3 contains 15 residues. In germline, CDR1 is MNHEY, CDR2 SVGAGI. CDR3 region: CASSPRAVSSYEQYF. As DNA, the CDR3 is TGTGCCAGCAGTCCTCGTGCAGTCAGCTCCTACGAGCAGTACTTC.

This chain uses TRBV12-3 or TRBV12-4 with TRBJ2-4, with D maybe TRBD2 (6 bases). The V end was cut by 3 bases, the J end by 3 bases, with 12 bases between. This CDR3 is 15 amino acids long. CDR3 sequence: CASSLGGGNKNIQYF. In DNA form, the CDR3 reads TGTGCCAGCAGTTTGGGTGGGGGGAACAAAAACATTCAGTACTTC.

As for this clonotype: The junction does not match germline at one end; this may be a read error. The genes are TRBV4-2 and TRBJ1-5, with 9 bases identical to TRBD1. This CDR3 is 15 amino acids long. Germline V gene lookup returns CDR1 LGHNA and CDR2 YNFKEQ. The CDR3 DNA is TGTGCCATCAGCGAGGGACAGGGACGCTATCAGCCCCAGCATTTT. Translating it yields CAISEGQGRYQPQHF.